The rows below give T cell receptor beta chains drawn from one sample of a study of cytomegalovirus exposure and HLA in healthy donors. Clones were sequenced by immunoSEQ multiplex PCR, and TCRdb holds only the in-frame ones, with some missing. In total, the table holds 100,000 to 150,000 clones. The source material was PBMCs. The source of these receptors is a man aged 18 to 29 in good health and CMV-seronegative. Both conserved end residues are part of each CDR3. A D gene is named only where the DNA matches it firmly.

TRBD1 | TRBJ1-1 | TRBV18 | TGTGCCAGCTCACCACCAAAGACAGGGTGGGCCACTGAAGCTTTCTTT | CASSPPKTGWATEAFF
NA | TRBJ2-5 | TRBV5-1 | TGCGCCAGTTCAGAAGAGACCCAGTACTTC | CASSEETQYF
NA | TRBJ2-7 | TRBV6-6 | TGTGCCAGCAGACCCGACAGCGCCTACGGCCAGTACTTC | CASRPDSAYGQYF
NA | TRBJ2-4 | TRBV11-2 | TGTGCCAGCAGCTCCGTGCAGGGTGGTAAAGCCAAAAACATTCAGTACTTC | CASSSVQGGKAKNIQYF
TRBD2 | TRBJ2-7 | TRBV18 | TGTGCCAGCTCCCCCGATACGACTAGCGGGGAGTACTTC | CASSPDTTSGEYF
NA | TRBJ1-1 | TRBV9 | TGTGCCAGCAGCGGGGGGCCCCGGGGAGAGACTGAAGCTTTCTTT | CASSGGPRGETEAFF
NA | TRBJ1-1 | TRBV28 | TGTGCCAGTCGGTCGTGGAAGACAGGGAACACTGAAGCTTTCTTT | CASRSWKTGNTEAFF
TRBD1 | TRBJ1-5 | TRBV5-8 | TGTGCCAGCAGAGGCGGACAGGGCGGGGGCAATCAGCCCCAGCATTTT | CASRGGQGGGNQPQHF
NA | TRBJ1-2 | TRBV7-8 | TGTGCCAGCAGCTTATTGCAGGATGGTGACTATGGCTACACCTTC | CASSLLQDGDYGYTF
NA | TRBJ1-3 | TRBV29-1 | TGCAGCGTTGAAGTAGGGGTAGGCTCTGGAAACACCATATATTTT | CSVEVGVGSGNTIYF
TRBD1 | TRBJ1-5 | TRBV7-9 | TGTGCCAGCAGCGAAGGGGGCAGGGATCAGCCCCAGCATTTT | CASSEGGRDQPQHF
NA | TRBJ2-3 | TRBV6-1 | TGTGCCAGCAGTGAAGCATGGGTTCACCAGGGGGGTACGCAGTATTTT | CASSEAWVHQGGTQYF
NA | TRBJ1-2 | TRBV19 | TGTGCCAGTAGTACCGGGAATGGCTACACCTTC | CASSTGNGYTF
TRBD2 | TRBJ2-3 | TRBV19 | TGTGCCAGTAGTGGGCTAGCGGGGATCACAGATACGCAGTATTTT | CASSGLAGITDTQYF
TRBD2 | TRBJ2-7 | TRBV6-7 | TGTGCCAGCAGTGGGACCGTGACTAGCGTAACCTACGAGCAGTACTTC | CASSGTVTSVTYEQYF
NA | TRBJ1-6 | TRBV6-5 | TGTGCCAGCACTCCCCGAGGGGGAAATTCACCCCTCCACTTT | CASTPRGGNSPLHF
NA | TRBJ2-7 | TRBV5-1 | TGCGCCAGCTATCCGGGGGGCGCGAATTCCTACGAGCAGTACTTC | CASYPGGANSYEQYF
TRBD2 | TRBJ2-5 | TRBV18 | TGTGCCAGCTCACCAGAGCCTATAACGGGGGGGAAAGAGACCCAGTACTTC | CASSPEPITGGKETQYF
TRBD1 | TRBJ1-5 | TRBV19 | TGTGCCAGTAGTATAGGGACAGGTGGGGACCAGCATTTT | CASSIGTGGDQHF
NA | TRBJ2-3 | TRBV7-2 | TGTGCCAGCAGCTTAGGGAGTTCGGGAGATACGCAGTATTTT | CASSLGSSGDTQYF
TRBD1 | TRBJ2-7 | TRBV4-1 | TGCGCCAGCAGCCAAGAGACAGGGTCCGTCTACGAGCAGTACTTC | CASSQETGSVYEQYF
NA | TRBJ2-5 | TRBV18 | TGTGCCAGCTCAACTGGACAGCAAGAGACCCAGTACTTC | CASSTGQQETQYF
NA | TRBJ2-7 | TRBV11-2 | TGTGCCAGCAGCTTAGCTACGTACTCCTACGAGCAGTACTTC | CASSLATYSYEQYF
TRBD1 | TRBJ1-4 | TRBV11-2 | TGTGCCAGCAGAAACAGGGGAGCTAATGAAAAACTGTTTTTT | CASRNRGANEKLFF
NA | TRBJ1-5 | TRBV30 | TGTGCCTGGAGCCCGGCCGACAGGAGAAATCAGCCCCAGCATTTT | CAWSPADRRNQPQHF
NA | TRBJ1-1 | TRBV28 | TGTGCCAGCAGTTTTAATCTCGTTGAAGCTTTCTTT | CASSFNLVEAFF
NA | TRBJ2-3 | TRBV5-6 | TGTGCCAGCAGCCCTAGCCGAGCTAGCACAGATACGCAGTATTTT | CASSPSRASTDTQYF
NA | TRBJ1-1 | TRBV27 | TGTGCCAGCAGATACACAGGTTCCACTGAAGCTTTCTTT | CASRYTGSTEAFF
NA | TRBJ2-6 | TRBV4-2 | TGTGCCAGCAGCCAAGATTGGAGGCAGTTCGGTGGGGCCAACGTCCTGACTTTC | CASSQDWRQFGGANVLTF
TRBD1 | TRBJ1-3 | TRBV28 | TGTGCCAGCAGTTTAGCAGGGGGCATCTCTGGAAACACCATATATTTT | CASSLAGGISGNTIYF
TRBD1 | TRBJ1-1 | TRBV4-3 | TGCGCCAGCAGCCAAGAGGACAGGGTCACTGAAGCTTTCTTT | CASSQEDRVTEAFF
TRBD1 | TRBJ1-2 | TRBV4-2 | TGTGCCAGCAGCCTCTATTGGGACAGGAACTATGGCTACACCTTC | CASSLYWDRNYGYTF
TRBD1 | TRBJ1-1 | TRBV9 | TGTGCCAGCAGCCCCGAACAGGGGCACACTGAAGCTTTCTTT | CASSPEQGHTEAFF
NA | TRBJ1-2 | TRBV28 | TGTGCCAGCAGTTCCCCAGCGGGGAGTCTTTATGGCTACACCTTC | CASSSPAGSLYGYTF
NA | TRBJ2-7 | TRBV4-3 | TGCGCCAGCAGCCAAGATCCGCAGGGGTCGACCTACGAGCAGTACTTC | CASSQDPQGSTYEQYF
NA | TRBJ2-5 | TRBV29-1 | TGCAGCGTCCGCTTATACAGGGAATGGAAGTACCAAGAGACCCAGTACTTC | CSVRLYREWKYQETQYF
NA | TRBJ2-7 | TRBV5-1 | TGCGCCAGCAGCTACCGGGACACCCCCTACGAGCAGTACTTC | CASSYRDTPYEQYF
NA | TRBJ1-2 | TRBV5-6 | TGTGCCAGCAGCCCCGGGAGGGTAGGCTACACCTTC | CASSPGRVGYTF
TRBD1 | TRBJ1-4 | TRBV10-3 | TGTGCCACCTCCCCAGGGGGCACTAATGAAAAACTGTTTTTT | CATSPGGTNEKLFF
TRBD1 | TRBJ1-1 | TRBV11-1 | TGTGCCAGCAGCCCAACAGGGGGGGTCCACACTGAAGCTTTCTTT | CASSPTGGVHTEAFF
NA | TRBJ1-1 | TRBV7-6 | TGTGCCAGCAGCCCTCTCTTGTCTGAAGCTTTCTTT | CASSPLLSEAFF
NA | TRBJ1-2 | TRBV30 | TGTGCCTGTAGCGGGGCGCCTGGCTACACCTTC | CACSGAPGYTF
NA | TRBJ2-1 | TRBV18 | TGTGCCAGCTCACCAAGAGACAATGAGCAGTTCTTC | CASSPRDNEQFF
TRBD1 | TRBJ2-3 | TRBV6-6 | TGTGCCGGAGACAGGGGAAGGGGGGATACGCAGTATTTT | CAGDRGRGDTQYF
NA | TRBJ2-1 | TRBV30 | TGTGCCTGGAGGACAGATGGCAATGAGCAGTTCTTC | CAWRTDGNEQFF
TRBD1 | TRBJ2-7 | TRBV5-1 | TGCGCCAGCAGCCAGCCGGGACAGGGAGACTACGAGCAGTACTTC | CASSQPGQGDYEQYF
NA | TRBJ1-1 | TRBV28 | TGTGCCAGCAGTTTTTTGCGGGGGGCGCCGATTGAGGCTTTCTTT | CASSFLRGAPIEAFF